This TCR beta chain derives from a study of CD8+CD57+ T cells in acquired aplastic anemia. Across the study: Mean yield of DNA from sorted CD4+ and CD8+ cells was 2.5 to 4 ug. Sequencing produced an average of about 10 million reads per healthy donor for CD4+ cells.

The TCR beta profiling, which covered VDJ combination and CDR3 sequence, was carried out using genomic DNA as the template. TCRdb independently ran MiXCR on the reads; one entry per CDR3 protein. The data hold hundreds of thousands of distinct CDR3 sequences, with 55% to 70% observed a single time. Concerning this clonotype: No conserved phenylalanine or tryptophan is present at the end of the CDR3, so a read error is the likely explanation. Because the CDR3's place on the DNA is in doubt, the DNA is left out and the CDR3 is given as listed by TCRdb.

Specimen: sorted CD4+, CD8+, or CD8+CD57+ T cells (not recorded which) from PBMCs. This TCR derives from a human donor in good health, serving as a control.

This CDR3 reads CASSLGGMYEQNLEP. The chain recombines TRBV2 with TRBJ2-5; the table's D call of TRBD1 was not tested on the DNA. The CDR3 has 15 residues if both end residues are counted. Germline V gene sequence: CDR1 SNHLY, CDR2 FYNNEI.